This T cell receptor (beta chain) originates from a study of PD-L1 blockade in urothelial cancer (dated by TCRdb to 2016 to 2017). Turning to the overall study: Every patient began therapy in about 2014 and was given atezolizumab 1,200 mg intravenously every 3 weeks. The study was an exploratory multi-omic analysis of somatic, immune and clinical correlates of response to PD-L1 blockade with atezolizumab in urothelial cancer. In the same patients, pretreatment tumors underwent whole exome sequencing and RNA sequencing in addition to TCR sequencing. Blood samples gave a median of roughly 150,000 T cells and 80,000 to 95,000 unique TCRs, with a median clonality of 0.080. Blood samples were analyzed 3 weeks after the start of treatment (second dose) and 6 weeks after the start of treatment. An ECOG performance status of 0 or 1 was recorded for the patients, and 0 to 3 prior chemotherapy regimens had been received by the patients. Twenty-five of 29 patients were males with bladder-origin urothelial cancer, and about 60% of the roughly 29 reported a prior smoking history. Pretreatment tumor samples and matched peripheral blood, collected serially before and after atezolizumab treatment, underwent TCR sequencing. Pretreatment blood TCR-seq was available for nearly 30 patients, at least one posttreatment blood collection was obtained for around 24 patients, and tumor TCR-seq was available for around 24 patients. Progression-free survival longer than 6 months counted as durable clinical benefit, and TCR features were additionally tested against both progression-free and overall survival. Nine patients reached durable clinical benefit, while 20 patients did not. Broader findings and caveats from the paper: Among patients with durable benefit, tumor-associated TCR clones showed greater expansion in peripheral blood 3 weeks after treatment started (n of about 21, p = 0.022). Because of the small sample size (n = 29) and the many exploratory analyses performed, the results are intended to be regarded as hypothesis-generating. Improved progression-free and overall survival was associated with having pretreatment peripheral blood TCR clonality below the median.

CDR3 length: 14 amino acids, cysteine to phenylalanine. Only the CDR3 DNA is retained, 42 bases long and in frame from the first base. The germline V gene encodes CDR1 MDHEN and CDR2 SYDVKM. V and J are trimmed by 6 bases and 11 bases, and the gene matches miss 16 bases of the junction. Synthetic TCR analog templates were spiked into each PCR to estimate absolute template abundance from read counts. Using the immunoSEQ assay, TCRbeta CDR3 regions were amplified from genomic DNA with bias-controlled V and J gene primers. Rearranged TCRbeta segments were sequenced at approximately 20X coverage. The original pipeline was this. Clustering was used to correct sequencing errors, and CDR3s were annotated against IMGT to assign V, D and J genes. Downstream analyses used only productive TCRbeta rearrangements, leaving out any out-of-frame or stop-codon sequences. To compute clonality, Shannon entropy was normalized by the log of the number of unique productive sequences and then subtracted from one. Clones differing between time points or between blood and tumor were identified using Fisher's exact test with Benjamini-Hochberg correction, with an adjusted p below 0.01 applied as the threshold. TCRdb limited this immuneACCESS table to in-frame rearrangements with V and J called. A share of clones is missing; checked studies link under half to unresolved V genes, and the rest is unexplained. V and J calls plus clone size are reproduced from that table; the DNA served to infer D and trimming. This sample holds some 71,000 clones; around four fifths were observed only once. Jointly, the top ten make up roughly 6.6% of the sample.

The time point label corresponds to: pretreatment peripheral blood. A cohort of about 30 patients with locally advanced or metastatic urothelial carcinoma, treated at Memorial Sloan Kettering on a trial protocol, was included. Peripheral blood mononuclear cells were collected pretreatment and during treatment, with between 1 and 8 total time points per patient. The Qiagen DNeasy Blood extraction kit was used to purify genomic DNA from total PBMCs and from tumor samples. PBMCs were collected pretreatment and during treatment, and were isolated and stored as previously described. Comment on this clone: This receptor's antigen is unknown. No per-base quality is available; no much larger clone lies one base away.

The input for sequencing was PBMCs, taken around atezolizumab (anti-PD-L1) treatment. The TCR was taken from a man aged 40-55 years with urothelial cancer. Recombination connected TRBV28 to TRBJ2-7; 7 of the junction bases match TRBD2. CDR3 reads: CASRFSGEGPSEYF. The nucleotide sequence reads TGTGCCAGCAGATTCTCTGGGGAGGGGCCTAGCGAGTACTTC.